The clone carrying this T cell receptor (beta chain) appeared a single time. Its antigen is undetermined. It is likely a read error, because the conserved phenylalanine at the end of the CDR3 is missing. No DNA is shown, since the ends of the CDR3 on it are uncertain; the CDR3 is the one TCRdb lists. Reverse transcription of around 500 ng total RNA with a constant-region primer produced TCR beta cDNA. Three rounds of nested multiplex PCR with slightly modified ARM-PCR produced TCR beta libraries. Researchers ran the first two PCR rounds for approximately 10 cycles each with TRBV1-TRBV30 forward primers and a C-beta reverse primer. TCRdb ran MiXCR on the multiplex PCR reads and lists one entry per CDR3 protein. The repertoire holds 95,000 to 100,000 distinct CDR3 sequences, about two thirds seen once, with around 12% in the top ten. Both ends counted, the CDR3 spans 15 residues. The germline CDR1 and CDR2 sequences are SNHLY and FYNNEI.

Co-extracted RNA and DNA came from 20-30 mg of unsorted bulk tissue. Tumor regions sampled: superior, inferior, left, right poles, and centre. Every tumor specimen contained over 85% viable tumor cells. This record comes from a study of tumor-infiltrating lymphocytes in primary liver carcinoma. Study findings and constraints: Top clones occupying all five tumor regions numbered only about 7-25%.

V gene TRBV2 combines with J gene TRBJ2-2; the D call in the table, TRBD1, was not verified against the DNA. Sequenced material: liver tumor tissue from sampling region 2. Specified subset: tumor region T2, inferior pole. This sequence was found in a woman aged 55-69 years with primary liver carcinoma and hepatitis B virus infection. The chain's CDR3 is CATKRGPFNTGEVFL.